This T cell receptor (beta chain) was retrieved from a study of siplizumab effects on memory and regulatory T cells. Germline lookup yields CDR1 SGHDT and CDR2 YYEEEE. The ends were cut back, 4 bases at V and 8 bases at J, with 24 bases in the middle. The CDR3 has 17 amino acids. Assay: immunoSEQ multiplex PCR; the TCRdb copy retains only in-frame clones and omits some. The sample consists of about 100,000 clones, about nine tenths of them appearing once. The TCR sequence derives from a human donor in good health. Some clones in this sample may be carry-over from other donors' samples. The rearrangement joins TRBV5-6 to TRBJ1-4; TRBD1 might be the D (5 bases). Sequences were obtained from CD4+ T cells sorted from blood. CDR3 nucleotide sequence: TGTGCCAGCAGCCGAATATCATCGTGGCAGGGAGGGGAAAAACTGTTTTTT. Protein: CASSRISSWQGGEKLFF. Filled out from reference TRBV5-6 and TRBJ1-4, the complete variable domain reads DAGVTQSPTHLIKTRGQQVTLRCSPKSGHDTVSWYQQALGQGPQFIFQYYEEEERQRGNFPDRFSGHQFPNYSSELNVNALLLGDSALYLCASSRISSWQGGEKLFFGSGTQLSVL.